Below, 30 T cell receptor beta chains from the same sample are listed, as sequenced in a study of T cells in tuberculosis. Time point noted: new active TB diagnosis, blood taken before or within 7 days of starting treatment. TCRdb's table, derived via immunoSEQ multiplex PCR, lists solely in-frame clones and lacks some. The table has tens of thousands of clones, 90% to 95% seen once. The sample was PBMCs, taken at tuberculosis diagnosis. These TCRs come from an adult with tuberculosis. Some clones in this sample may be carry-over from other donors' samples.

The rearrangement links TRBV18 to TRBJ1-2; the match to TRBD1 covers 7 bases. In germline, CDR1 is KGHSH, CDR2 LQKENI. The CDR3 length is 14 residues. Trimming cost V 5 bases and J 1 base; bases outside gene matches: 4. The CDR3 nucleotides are TGTGCCAGCTCAAAGGACAGGAATAACTATGGCTACACCTTC. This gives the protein CASSKDRNNYGYTF.

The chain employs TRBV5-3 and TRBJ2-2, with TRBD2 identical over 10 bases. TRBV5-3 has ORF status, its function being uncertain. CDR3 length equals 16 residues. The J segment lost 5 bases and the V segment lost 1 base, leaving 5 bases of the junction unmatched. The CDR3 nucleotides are TGTGCCAGAAGCTTGTCCCGACTAGCGGGTACCGGGGAGCTGTTTTTT. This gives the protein CARSLSRLAGTGELFF.

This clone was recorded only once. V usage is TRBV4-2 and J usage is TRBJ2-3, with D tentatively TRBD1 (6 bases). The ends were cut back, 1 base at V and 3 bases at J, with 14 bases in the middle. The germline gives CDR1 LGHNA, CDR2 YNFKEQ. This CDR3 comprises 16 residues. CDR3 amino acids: CASSQAGQWGTDTQYF. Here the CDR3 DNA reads TGTGCCAGCAGCCAAGCGGGACAATGGGGGACAGATACGCAGTATTTT.

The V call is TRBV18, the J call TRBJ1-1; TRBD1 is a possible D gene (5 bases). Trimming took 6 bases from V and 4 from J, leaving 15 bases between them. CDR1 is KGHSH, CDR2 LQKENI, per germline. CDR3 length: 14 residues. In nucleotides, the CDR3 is TGTGCCAGCTCGCAGGTGCGGGGGAGCACTGAAGCTTTCTTT. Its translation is CASSQVRGSTEAFF.

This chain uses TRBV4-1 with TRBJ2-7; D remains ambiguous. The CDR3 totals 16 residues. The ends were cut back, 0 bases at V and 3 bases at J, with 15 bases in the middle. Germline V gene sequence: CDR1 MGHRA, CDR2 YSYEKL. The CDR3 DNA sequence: TGCGCCAGCAGCCAAGATTCCGGGTTTGGTCGCTACGAGCAGTACTTC. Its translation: CASSQDSGFGRYEQYF.

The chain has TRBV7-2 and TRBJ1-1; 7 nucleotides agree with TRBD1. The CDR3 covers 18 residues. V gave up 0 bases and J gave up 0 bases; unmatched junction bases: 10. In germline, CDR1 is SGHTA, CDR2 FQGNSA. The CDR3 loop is CASSLAGGSAVLNTEAFF. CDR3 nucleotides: TGTGCCAGCAGCTTAGCAGGGGGCTCGGCTGTTCTGAACACTGAAGCTTTCTTT.

CDR3 amino acids: CASSLNRGLNGYTF. In nucleotides, the CDR3 is TGTGCCAGCAGCTTAAACAGGGGGCTGAATGGCTACACCTTC. This rearrangement joins TRBV5-4 to TRBJ1-2, with TRBD1 matching over 9 bases. Germline V gene data show CDR1 as SGHNT and CDR2 as YYREEE (reference sequence). J was trimmed by 6 bases and V by 2 bases; bases with no gene match: 5. The CDR3 has 14 residues. The full variable domain, rest sourced from reference TRBV5-4 and TRBJ1-2, is ETGVTQSPTHLIKTRGQQVTLRCSSQSGHNTVSWYQQALGQGPQFIFQYYREEENGRGNFPPRFSGLQFPNYSSELNVNALELDDSALYLCASSLNRGLNGYTFGSGTRLTVV.

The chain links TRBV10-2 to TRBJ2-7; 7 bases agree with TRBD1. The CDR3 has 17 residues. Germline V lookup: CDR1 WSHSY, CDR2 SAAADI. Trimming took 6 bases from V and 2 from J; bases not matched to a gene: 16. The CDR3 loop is CASSGPSRRDRAYEQYF. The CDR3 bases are TGCGCCAGCAGCGGTCCGTCGCGAAGAGACAGGGCCTACGAGCAGTACTTC.

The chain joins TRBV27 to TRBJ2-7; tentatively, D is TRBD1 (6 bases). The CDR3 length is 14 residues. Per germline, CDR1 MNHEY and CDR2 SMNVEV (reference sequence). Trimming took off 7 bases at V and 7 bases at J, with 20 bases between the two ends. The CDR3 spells CASMEGGGQREQYF. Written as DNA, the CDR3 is TGTGCCAGCATGGAAGGTGGTGGACAGAGAGAGCAGTACTTC.

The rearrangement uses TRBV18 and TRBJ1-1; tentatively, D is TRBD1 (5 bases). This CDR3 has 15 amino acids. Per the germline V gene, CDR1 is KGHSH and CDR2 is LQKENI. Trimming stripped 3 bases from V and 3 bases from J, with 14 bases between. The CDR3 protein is CASSPLGAGHTEAFF. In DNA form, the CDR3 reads TGTGCCAGCTCACCCCTCGGCGCGGGACACACTGAAGCTTTCTTT.

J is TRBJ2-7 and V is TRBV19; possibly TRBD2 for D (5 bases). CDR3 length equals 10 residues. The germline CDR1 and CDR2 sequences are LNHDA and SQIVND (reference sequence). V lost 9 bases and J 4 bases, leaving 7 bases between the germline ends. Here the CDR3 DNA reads TGTGCCAGCGGGAATTACGAGCAGTACTTC. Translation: CASGNYEQYF.

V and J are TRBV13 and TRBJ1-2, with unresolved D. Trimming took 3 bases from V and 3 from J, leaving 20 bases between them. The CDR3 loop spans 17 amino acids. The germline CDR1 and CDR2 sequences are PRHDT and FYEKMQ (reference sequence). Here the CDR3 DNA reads TGTGCCAGCAGCTTTCGAACGGGTGTGCATCGTGACTATGGCTACACCTTC. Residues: CASSFRTGVHRDYGYTF.

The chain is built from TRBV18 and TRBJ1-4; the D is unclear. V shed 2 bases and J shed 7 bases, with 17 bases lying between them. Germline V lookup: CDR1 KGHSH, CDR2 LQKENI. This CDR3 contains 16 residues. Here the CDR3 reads CASSPIGGNLGEKLFF. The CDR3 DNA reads TGTGCCAGCTCACCAATAGGAGGGAATCTGGGTGAAAAACTGTTTTTT.

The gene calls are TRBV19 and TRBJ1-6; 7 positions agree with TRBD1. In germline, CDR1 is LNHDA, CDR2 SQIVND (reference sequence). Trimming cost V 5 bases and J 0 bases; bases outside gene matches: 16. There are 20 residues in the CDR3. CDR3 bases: TGTGCCAGTAGTCGGCGGAATAGGGACAGCCTATCCTCCTATAATTCACCCCTCCACTTT. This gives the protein CASSRRNRDSLSSYNSPLHF.

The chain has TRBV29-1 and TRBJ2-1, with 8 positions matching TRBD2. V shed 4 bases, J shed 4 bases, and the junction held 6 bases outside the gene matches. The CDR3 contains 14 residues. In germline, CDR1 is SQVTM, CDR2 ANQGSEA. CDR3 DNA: TGCAGCGTTGCAAGTACTAGCGGTTACAATGAGCAGTTCTTC. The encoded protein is CSVASTSGYNEQFF.

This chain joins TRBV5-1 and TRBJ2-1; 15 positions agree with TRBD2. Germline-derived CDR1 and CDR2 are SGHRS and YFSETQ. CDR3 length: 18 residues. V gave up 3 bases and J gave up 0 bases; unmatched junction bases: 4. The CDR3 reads CASSYGLAGGRSYNEQFF. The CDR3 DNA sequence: TGCGCCAGCAGCTACGGACTAGCGGGGGGGCGCTCCTACAATGAGCAGTTCTTC. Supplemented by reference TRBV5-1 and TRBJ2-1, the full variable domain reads KAGVTQTPRYLIKTRGQQVTLSCSPISGHRSVSWYQQTPGQGLQFLFEYFSETQRNKGNFPGRFSGRQFSNSRSEMNVSTLELGDSALYLCASSYGLAGGRSYNEQFFGPGTRLTVL.

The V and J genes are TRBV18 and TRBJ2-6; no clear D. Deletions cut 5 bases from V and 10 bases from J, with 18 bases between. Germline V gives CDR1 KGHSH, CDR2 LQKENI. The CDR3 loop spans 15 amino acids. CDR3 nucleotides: TGTGCCAGCTCATCGAACACCGGGTCGCATAACGTCCTGACTTTC. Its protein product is CASSSNTGSHNVLTF.

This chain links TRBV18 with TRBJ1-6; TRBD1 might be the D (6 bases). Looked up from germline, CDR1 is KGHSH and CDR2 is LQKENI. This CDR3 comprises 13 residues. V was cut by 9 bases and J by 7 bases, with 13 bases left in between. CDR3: CASLQGRNSPLHF. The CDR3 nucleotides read TGTGCCAGTCTACAGGGTCGGAATTCACCCCTCCACTTT.

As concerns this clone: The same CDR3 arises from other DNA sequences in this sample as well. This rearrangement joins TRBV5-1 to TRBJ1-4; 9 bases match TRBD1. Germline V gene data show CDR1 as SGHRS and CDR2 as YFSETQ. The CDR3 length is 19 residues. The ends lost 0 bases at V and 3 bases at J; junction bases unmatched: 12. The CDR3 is CASSLAWGTGTPPNEKLFF. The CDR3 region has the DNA TGCGCCAGCAGCTTGGCCTGGGGGACAGGGACCCCACCTAATGAAAAACTGTTTTTT.

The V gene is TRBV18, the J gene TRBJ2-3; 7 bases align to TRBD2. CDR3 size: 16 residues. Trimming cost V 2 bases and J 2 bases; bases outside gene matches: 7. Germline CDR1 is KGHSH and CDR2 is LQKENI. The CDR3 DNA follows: TGTGCCAGCTCACCATATGGGCGGGGGAACACAGATACGCAGTATTTT. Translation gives CASSPYGRGNTDTQYF. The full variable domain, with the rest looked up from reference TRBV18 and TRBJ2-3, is NAGVMQNPRHLVRRRGQEARLRCSPMKGHSHVYWYRQLPEEGLKFMVYLQKENIIDESGMPKERFSAEFPKEGPSILRIQQVVRGDSAAYFCASSPYGRGNTDTQYFGPGTRLTVL.

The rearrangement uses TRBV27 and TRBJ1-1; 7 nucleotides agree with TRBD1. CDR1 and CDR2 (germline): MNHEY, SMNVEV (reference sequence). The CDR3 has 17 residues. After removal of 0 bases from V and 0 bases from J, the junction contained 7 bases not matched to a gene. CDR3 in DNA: TGTGCCAGCAGTTTATCGACAGGGTTGGTCATGAACACTGAAGCTTTCTTT. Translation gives CASSLSTGLVMNTEAFF.

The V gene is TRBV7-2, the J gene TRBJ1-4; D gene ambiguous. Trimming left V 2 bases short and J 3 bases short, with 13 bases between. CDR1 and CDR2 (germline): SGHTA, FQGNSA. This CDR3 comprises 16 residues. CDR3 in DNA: TGTGCCAGCAGCTTAATGAGGGCCTCGGCTAATGAAAAACTGTTTTTT. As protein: CASSLMRASANEKLFF.

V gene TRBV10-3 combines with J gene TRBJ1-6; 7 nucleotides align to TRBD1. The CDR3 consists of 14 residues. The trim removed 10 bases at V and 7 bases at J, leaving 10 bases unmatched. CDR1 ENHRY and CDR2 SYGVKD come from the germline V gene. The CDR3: CATEQGPPNSPLHF. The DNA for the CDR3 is TGTGCCACCGAACAGGGGCCCCCAAATTCACCCCTCCACTTT.

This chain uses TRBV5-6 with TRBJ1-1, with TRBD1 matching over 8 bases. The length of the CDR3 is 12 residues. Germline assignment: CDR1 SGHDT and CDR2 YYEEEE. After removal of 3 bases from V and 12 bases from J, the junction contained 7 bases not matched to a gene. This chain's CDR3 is CASSSLGQGTFF. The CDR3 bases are TGTGCCAGCAGCTCCCTAGGACAGGGAACTTTCTTT.

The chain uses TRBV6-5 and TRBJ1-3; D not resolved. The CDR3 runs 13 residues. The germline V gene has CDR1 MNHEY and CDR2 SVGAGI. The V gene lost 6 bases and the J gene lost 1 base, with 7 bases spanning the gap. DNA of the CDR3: TGTGCCAGCAGCCAGGATTCTGGAAACACCATATATTTT. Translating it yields CASSQDSGNTIYF.

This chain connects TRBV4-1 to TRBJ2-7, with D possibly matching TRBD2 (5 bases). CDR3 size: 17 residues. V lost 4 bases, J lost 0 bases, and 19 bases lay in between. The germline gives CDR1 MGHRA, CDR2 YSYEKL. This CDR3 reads CASSPYTEDCISYEQYF. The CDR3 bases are TGCGCCAGCAGCCCCTATACAGAGGACTGTATCTCCTACGAGCAGTACTTC.

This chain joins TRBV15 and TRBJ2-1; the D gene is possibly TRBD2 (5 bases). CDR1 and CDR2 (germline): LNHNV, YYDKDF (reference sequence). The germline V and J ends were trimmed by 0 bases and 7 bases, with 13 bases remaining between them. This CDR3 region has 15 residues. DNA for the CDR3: TGTGCCACCAGCAGAGATCAACTAGTGCTAAATGAGCAGTTCTTC. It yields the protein CATSRDQLVLNEQFF. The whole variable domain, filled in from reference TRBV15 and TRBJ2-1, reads DAMVIQNPRYQVTQFGKPVTLSCSQTLNHNVMYWYQQKSSQAPKLLFHYYDKDFNNEADTPDNFQSRRPNTSFCFLDIRSPGLGDTAMYLCATSRDQLVLNEQFFGPGTRLTVL.

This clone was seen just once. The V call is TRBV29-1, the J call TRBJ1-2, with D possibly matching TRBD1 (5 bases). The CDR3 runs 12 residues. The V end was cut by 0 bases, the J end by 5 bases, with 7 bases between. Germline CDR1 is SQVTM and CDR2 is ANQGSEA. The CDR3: CSVEEAGYGYTF. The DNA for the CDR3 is TGCAGCGTTGAAGAAGCAGGGTATGGCTACACCTTC.

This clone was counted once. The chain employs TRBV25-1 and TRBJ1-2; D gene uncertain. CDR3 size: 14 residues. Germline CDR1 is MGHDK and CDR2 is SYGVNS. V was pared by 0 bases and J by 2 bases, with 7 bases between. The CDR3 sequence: CASSEYGRNYGYTF. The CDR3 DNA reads TGTGCCAGCAGTGAATATGGGCGCAACTATGGCTACACCTTC.

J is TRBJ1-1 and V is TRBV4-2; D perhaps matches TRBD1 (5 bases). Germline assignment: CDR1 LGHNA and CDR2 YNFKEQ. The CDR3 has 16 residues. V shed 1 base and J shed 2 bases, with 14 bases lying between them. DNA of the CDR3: TGTGCCAGCAGCCAAGGATCCCTCAGGGCCAACACTGAAGCTTTCTTT. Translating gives CASSQGSLRANTEAFF.